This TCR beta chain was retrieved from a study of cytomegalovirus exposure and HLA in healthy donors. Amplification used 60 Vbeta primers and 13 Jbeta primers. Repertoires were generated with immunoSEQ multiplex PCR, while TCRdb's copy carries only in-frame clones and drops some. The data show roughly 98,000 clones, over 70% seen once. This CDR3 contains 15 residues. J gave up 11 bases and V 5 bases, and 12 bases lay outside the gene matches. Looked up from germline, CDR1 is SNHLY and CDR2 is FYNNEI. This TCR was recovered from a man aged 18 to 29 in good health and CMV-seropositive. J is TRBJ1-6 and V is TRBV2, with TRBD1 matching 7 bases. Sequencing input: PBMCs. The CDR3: CASSLNRGDSPPLHF. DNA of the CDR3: TGTGCCAGCAGTTTAAACAGGGGAGACTCCCCACCCCTCCACTTT.